Ten or more counts support the clone carrying this T cell receptor beta chain. The sample is drawn from a study of T cells in Graves' hyperthyroidism and ophthalmopathy. This CDR3 comprises 15 residues. The germline V gene encodes CDR1 MNHEY and CDR2 SMNVEV (reference sequence). The V segment lost 3 bases and the J segment 6 bases; nucleotides outside the gene matches: 10. Template material for amplifying TCR beta CDR3 regions consisted of RNA transcripts. HTBI primers drove first-round RT-PCR of the TCR CDR3. TCRdb reprocessed the multiplex PCR reads with MiXCR, giving one entry per CDR3 protein. The sample holds some 700,000 distinct CDR3 sequences, around a sixth seen once.

The origin of this receptor is a man in his forties or fifties with Graves' hyperthyroidism. The chain uses TRBV27 and TRBJ2-7; 8 bases align to TRBD2. Source material: blood. CDR3 residues: CASSFRLAIVSEQYF. CDR3 bases: TGTGCCAGCAGTTTTCGACTAGCGATAGTCTCCGAGCAGTACTTC.